Each of the 4 T cell receptor beta chains below was sequenced from the same sample in a study of radiotherapy plus CTLA-4 blockade in lung cancer. The repertoire was sequenced with immunoSEQ multiplex PCR; TCRdb's copy has only in-frame clones and lacks some. The sample includes 95,000 to 150,000 clones, more than 80% of them seen just once. The sample here was peripheral blood, taken from a patient treated with radiotherapy plus ipilimumab. The receptors come from a human donor with non-small cell lung cancer that progressed on radiotherapy plus ipilimumab.

This clone was seen a handful of times. The chain carries TRBV14 and TRBJ1-1; no firm D call. The ends were cut back, 4 bases at V and 0 bases at J, with 6 bases in the middle. Germline CDR1 is SGHDN and CDR2 is FVKESK. This CDR3 has 13 residues. DNA for the CDR3: TGTGCCAGCAGCCGGGGAGTGAACACTGAAGCTTTCTTT. Translation: CASSRGVNTEAFF.

The chain employs TRBV27 and TRBJ1-2; maybe TRBD1 (6 bases). V was cut by 6 bases and J by 4 bases, with 18 bases left in between. Germline V gives CDR1 MNHEY, CDR2 SMNVEV (reference sequence). This CDR3 comprises 15 residues. CDR3 DNA: TGTGCCAGCAGCGAGGGGGGCGAGGCTTCCTATGGCTACACCTTC. Residues: CASSEGGEASYGYTF.

The chain is built from TRBV7-9 and TRBJ2-3, with 10 bases that match TRBD2. V shed 5 bases and J 1 base; nucleotides not matched to a gene: 6. The CDR3 extends over 16 amino acids. From germline, CDR1 is SEHNR and CDR2 FQNEAQ (reference sequence). The CDR3 sequence is CASSPGLAGGTDTQYF. CDR3 nucleotide sequence: TGTGCCAGCAGCCCTGGGCTAGCGGGGGGCACAGATACGCAGTATTTT.

The chain has TRBV11-2 and TRBJ2-7; 12 nucleotides agree with TRBD2. J gave up 4 bases and V 5 bases, and 3 bases lay outside the gene matches. CDR1 is SGHAT and CDR2 is FQNNGV in the germline V gene. The CDR3 is 14 residues long. The CDR3 sequence: CASSLGTSGYEQYF. The DNA for the CDR3 is TGTGCCAGCAGCCTCGGGACTAGCGGGTACGAGCAGTACTTC.